This T cell receptor beta chain was identified during a study of human T cells and chemical hapten exposure. As to time point: patch test 3, about 24 weeks after DPC sensitization. Treatment here: therapeutic diphenylcyclopropenone sensitization with weekly scalp DPC. One entry per CDR3 protein, called by TCRdb with MiXCR from the RACE reads. The data show just under 65,000 distinct CDR3 sequences, with roughly 9.6% seen just once and around 2.1% held by the top ten. This clonotype was recorded many times. CDR3 length: 13 amino acids. The ends were cut back, 5 bases at V and 4 bases at J, with 11 bases in the middle. Per germline, CDR1 MDHEN and CDR2 SYDVKM.

This TCR came from a woman younger than 45 with alopecia areata. Some clones in this sample may be carry-over from other donors' samples. The input for sequencing was whole blood, taken in connection with sensitization to the hapten diphenylcyclopropenone (DPC). The chain combines TRBV28 with TRBJ1-1; D possibly corresponds to TRBD1 (5 bases). The CDR3 region has the DNA TGTGCCAGCAGTGGCGGACATATCACTGAAGCTTTCTTT. Its protein is CASSGGHITEAFF.